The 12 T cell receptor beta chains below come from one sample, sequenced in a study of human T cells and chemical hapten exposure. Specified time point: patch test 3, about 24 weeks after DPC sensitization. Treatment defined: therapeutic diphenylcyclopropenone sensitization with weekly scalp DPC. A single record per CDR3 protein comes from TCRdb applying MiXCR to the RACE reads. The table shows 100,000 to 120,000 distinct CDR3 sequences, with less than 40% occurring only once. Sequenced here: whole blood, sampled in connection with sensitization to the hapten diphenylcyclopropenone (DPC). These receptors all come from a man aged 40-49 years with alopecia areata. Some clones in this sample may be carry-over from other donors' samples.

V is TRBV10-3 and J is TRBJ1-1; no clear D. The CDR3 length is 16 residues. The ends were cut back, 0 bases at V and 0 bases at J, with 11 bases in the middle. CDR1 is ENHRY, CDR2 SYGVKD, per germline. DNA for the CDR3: TGTGCCATCAGTGAGTCGATGCGGTCCATGAACACTGAAGCTTTCTTT. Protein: CAISESMRSMNTEAFF.

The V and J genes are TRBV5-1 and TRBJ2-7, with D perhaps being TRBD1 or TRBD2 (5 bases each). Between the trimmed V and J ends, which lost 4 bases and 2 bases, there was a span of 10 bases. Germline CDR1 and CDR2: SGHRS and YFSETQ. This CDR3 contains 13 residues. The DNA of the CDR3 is TGCGCCAGCAGCAGGGACGGGGCCTACGAGCAGTACTTC. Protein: CASSRDGAYEQYF.

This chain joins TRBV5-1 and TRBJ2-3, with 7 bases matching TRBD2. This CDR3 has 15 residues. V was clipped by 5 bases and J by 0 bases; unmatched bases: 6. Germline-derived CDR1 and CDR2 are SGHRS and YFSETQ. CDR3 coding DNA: TGCGCCAGCAGGGGGCTAGCGGCTAGCACAGATACGCAGTATTTT. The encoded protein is CASRGLAASTDTQYF.

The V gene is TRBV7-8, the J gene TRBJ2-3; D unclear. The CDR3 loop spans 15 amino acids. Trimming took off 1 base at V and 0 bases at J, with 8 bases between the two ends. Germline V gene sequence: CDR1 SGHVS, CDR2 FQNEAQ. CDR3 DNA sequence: TGTGCCAGCAGCTTAGGACGCGCTAGCACAGATACGCAGTATTTT. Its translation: CASSLGRASTDTQYF.

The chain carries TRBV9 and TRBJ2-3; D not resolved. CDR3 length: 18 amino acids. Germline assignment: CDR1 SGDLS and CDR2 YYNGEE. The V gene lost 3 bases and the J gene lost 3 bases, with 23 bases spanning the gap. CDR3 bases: TGTGCCAGCAGCGCCCCCCGTCGGACGGAACTACTAACAGATACGCAGTATTTT. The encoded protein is CASSAPRRTELLTDTQYF.

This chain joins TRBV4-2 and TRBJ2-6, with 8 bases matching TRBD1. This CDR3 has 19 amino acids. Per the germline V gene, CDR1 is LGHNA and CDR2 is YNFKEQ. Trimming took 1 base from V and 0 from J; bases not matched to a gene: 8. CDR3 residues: CASSQAPGQELSGANVLTF. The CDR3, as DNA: TGTGCCAGCAGCCAAGCTCCGGGACAGGAACTCTCTGGGGCCAACGTCCTGACTTTC.

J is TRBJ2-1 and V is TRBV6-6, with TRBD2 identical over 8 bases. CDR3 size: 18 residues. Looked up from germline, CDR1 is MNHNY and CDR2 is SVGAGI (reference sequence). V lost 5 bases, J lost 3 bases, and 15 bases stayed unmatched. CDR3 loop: CASSPPPPLADFYNEQFF. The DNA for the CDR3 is TGTGCCAGCAGTCCCCCACCCCCACTAGCGGACTTCTACAATGAGCAGTTCTTC.

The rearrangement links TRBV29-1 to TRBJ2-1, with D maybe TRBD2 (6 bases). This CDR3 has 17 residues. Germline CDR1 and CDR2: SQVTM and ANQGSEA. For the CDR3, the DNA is TGCAGTGGTTGGGACTCCGGGATTTCGAGCTCCTACAATGAGCAGTTCTTC. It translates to CSGWDSGISSSYNEQFF.

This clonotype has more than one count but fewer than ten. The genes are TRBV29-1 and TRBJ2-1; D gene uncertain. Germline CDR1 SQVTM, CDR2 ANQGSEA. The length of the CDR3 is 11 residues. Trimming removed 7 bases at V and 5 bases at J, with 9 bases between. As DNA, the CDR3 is TGCAGCGCTCGGGCGAACAATGAGCAGTTCTTC. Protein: CSARANNEQFF.

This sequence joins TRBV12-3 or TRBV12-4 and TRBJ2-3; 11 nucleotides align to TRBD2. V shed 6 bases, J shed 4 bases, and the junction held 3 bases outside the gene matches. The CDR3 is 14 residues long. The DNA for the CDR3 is TGTGCCAGCAGCACGACTAGCGGGGCAGATACGCAGTATTTT. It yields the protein CASSTTSGADTQYF.

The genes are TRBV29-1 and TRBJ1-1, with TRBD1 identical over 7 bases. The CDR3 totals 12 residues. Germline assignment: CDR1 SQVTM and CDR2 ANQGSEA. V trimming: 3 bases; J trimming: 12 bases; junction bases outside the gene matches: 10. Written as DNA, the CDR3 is TGCAGCGTTGAGCCGACAGGGAGCGAAACTTTCTTT. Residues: CSVEPTGSETFF. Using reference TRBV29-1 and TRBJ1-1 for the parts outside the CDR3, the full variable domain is SAVISQKPSRDICQRGTSLTIQCQVDSQVTMMFWYRQQPGQSLTLIATANQGSEATYESGFVIDKFPISRPNLTFSTLTVSNMSPEDSSIYLCSVEPTGSETFFGQGTRLTVV.

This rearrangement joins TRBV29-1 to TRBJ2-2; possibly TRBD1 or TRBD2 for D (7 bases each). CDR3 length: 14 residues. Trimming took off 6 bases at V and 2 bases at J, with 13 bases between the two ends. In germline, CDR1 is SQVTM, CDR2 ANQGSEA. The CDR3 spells CSVGGTANTGELFF. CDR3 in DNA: TGCAGCGTGGGAGGGACAGCTAACACCGGGGAGCTGTTTTTT.